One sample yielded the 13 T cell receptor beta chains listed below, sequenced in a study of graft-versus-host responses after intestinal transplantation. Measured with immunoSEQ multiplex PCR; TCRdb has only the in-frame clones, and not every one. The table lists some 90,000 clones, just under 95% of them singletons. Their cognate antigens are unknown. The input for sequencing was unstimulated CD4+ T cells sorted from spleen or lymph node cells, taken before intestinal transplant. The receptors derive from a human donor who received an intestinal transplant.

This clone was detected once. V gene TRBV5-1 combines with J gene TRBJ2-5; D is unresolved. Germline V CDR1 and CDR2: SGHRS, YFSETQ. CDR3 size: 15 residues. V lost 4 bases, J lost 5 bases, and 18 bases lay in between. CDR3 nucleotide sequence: TGCGCCAGCAGCCCGGTAACACTGGGGTGGGAGACCCAGTACTTC. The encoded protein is CASSPVTLGWETQYF. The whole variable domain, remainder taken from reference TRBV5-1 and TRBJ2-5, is KAGVTQTPRYLIKTRGQQVTLSCSPISGHRSVSWYQQTPGQGLQFLFEYFSETQRNKGNFPGRFSGRQFSNSRSEMNVSTLELGDSALYLCASSPVTLGWETQYFGPGTRLLVL.

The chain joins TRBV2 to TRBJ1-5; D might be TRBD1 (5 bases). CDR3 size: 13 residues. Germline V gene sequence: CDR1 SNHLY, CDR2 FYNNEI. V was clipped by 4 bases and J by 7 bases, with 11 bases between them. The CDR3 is CASSAEGNQPQHF. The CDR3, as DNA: TGTGCCAGCAGTGCCGAGGGGAACCAGCCCCAGCATTTT.

The CDR3 DNA follows: TGTGCCAGCAGTGAATCAGGGGCTGGTTCTTACGAGCAGTACTTC. Translation: CASSESGAGSYEQYF. This chain connects TRBV6-1 to TRBJ2-7; possibly TRBD1 for D (6 bases). V lost 2 bases to trimming and J lost 4 bases, with 15 bases between them. The germline V gene encodes CDR1 MNHNS and CDR2 SASEGT. This CDR3 is built from 15 residues.

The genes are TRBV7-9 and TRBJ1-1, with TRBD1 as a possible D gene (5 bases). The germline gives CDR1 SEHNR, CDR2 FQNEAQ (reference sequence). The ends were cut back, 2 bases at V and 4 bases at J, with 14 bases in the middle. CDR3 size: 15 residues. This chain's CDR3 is CASSLRGGGGTEAFF. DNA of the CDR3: TGTGCCAGCAGCTTAAGAGGCGGTGGGGGCACTGAAGCTTTCTTT.

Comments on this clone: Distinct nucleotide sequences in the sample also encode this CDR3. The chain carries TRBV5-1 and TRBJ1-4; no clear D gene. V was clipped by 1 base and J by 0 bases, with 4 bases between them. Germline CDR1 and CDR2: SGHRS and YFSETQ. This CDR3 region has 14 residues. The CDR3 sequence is CASSLTATNEKLFF. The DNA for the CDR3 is TGCGCCAGCAGCTTGACAGCAACTAATGAAAAACTGTTTTTT.

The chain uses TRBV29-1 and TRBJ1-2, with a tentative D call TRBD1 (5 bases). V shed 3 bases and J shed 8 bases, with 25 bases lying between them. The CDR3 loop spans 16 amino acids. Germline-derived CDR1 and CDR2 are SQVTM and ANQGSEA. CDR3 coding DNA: TGCAGCGTTGAGGGGGGTATGGGCAGCGGGAGTTTCGGCTACACCTTC. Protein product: CSVEGGMGSGSFGYTF.

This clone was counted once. The CDR3 sequence is CAWKNWGNSDTQYF. DNA of the CDR3: TGTGCCTGGAAGAATTGGGGGAACTCAGATACGCAGTATTTT. The rearrangement uses TRBV30 and TRBJ2-3; D may correspond to TRBD1 or TRBD2 (5 bases each). Germline-derived CDR1 and CDR2 are GTSNPN and SVGIG (reference sequence). The CDR3 has 14 amino acids. Between the trimmed V and J ends, which lost 4 bases and 4 bases, there was a span of 15 bases.

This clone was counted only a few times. CDR3 bases: TGCGCCAGCAGCCCGGGAACACTAATCGATAACTATGGCTACACCTTC. This translates into CASSPGTLIDNYGYTF. The chain combines TRBV5-1 with TRBJ1-2; the D is unclear. Deletions cut 4 bases from V and 1 base from J, with 17 bases between. This CDR3 is 16 amino acids long. Germline CDR1 and CDR2: SGHRS and YFSETQ.

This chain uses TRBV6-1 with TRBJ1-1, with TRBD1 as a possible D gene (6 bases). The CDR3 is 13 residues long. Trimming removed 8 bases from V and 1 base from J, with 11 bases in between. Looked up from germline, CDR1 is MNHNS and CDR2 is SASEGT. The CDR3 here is CASLMTGNTEAFF. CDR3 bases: TGTGCCAGCCTCATGACAGGGAACACTGAAGCTTTCTTT.

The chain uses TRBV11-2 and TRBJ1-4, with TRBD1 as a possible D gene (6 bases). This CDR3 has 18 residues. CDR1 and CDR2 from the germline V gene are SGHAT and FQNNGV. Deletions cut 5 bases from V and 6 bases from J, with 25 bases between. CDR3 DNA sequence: TGTGCCAGCAGCCCTACGAGGCCAGGGGCGCTTTCTCATGAAAAACTGTTTTTT. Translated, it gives CASSPTRPGALSHEKLFF.

CDR3 DNA sequence: TGTGCCTGGAGTCCACCCTCTGGAAACACCATATATTTT. The encoded protein is CAWSPPSGNTIYF. The V and J genes are TRBV30 and TRBJ1-3; D is uncertain. Germline-derived CDR1 and CDR2 are GTSNPN and SVGIG (reference sequence). This CDR3 region has 13 residues. Trimming took 2 bases from V and 0 from J, leaving 5 bases between them.

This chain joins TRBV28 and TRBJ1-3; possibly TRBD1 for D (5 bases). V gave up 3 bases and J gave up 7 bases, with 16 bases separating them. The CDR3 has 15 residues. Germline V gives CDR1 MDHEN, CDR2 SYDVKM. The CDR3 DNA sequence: TGTGCCAGCAGTTTCGTGGGGCGGTCTTCGAACACCATATATTTT. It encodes CASSFVGRSSNTIYF.

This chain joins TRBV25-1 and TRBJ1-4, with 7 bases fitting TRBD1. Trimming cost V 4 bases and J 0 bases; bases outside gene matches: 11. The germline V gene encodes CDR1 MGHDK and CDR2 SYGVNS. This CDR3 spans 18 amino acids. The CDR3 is CASSAPPTGVATNEKLFF. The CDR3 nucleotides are TGTGCCAGCAGTGCACCCCCAACAGGGGTTGCAACTAATGAAAAACTGTTTTTT.